This T cell receptor beta chain was obtained from a study of blood T cell repertoires in COVID-19. CDR3 length: 14 residues. The V end was cut by 0 bases, the J end by 5 bases, with 10 bases between. The germline V gene encodes CDR1 ENHRY and CDR2 SYGVKD. This clone was detected once. Authors' processing steps: Estimation of nucleated cell counts was performed using reference gene primer amplification. TCRdb's table, derived via immunoSEQ multiplex PCR, lists solely in-frame clones and lacks some. For V, J and clone size, that table is used; D and trimming come from the DNA. The sample consists of about 200,000 clones, nearly 90% of them appearing once.

This sequence originates from a woman in her twenties or thirties with acute COVID-19. What was sequenced was PBMCs or T cells enriched from blood (not recorded which). V and J are TRBV10-3 and TRBJ1-1; D is perhaps TRBD1 (6 bases). In DNA, the CDR3 is TGTGCCATCAGTGAGTCGACAGGCCGGACTGAAGCTTTCTTT. This translates into CAISESTGRTEAFF.